These 5 T cell receptor beta chains share one sample of origin, sequenced in a study of blood T cell repertoires in COVID-19. Measured with immunoSEQ multiplex PCR; TCRdb has only the in-frame clones, and not every one. The sample has about 250,000 clones; 89% are singletons. The sequencing sample was made of PBMCs or T cells enriched from blood (not recorded which). These receptors were collected from a woman aged 25 to 39 with acute COVID-19.

J is TRBJ1-5 and V is TRBV3-1 (or the pseudogene TRBV3-2), with D maybe TRBD1 (5 bases). V lost 6 bases and J lost 4, with 16 bases in between. Germline V gives CDR1 LGHDT, CDR2 YNNKEL (reference sequence). This CDR3 region has 15 residues. CDR3: CASSHSLGGNQPQHF. Here the CDR3 DNA reads TGTGCCAGCAGTCATTCTCTGGGGGGAAATCAGCCCCAGCATTTT.

The chain uses TRBV10-3 and TRBJ2-7, with 8 bases aligning to TRBD1. Germline V gives CDR1 ENHRY, CDR2 SYGVKD. There are 13 residues in the CDR3. V lost 6 bases to trimming and J lost 2 bases; unmatched junction nucleotides: 3. The CDR3 spells CAIRTGAAYEQYF. The CDR3, as DNA: TGTGCCATCAGGACAGGGGCTGCCTACGAGCAGTACTTC.

J is TRBJ1-4 and V is TRBV2; D is ambiguous. Germline loops: CDR1 SNHLY, CDR2 FYNNEI. The CDR3 length is 14 residues. Trimming took 4 bases from V and 4 from J, leaving 10 bases between them. The chain's CDR3 is CASSVTAHNEKLFF. The CDR3 DNA is TGTGCCAGCAGTGTTACAGCCCATAATGAAAAACTGTTTTTT.

This clone was counted a single time. The chain employs TRBV6-4 and TRBJ2-3; perhaps TRBD2 as D (6 bases). This CDR3 is 15 amino acids long. Trimming took off 3 bases at V and 5 bases at J, with 15 bases between the two ends. From germline, CDR1 is MRHNA and CDR2 SNTAGT. CDR3 sequence reads: CASSESRGLRDTQYF. DNA for the CDR3: TGTGCCAGCAGTGAGTCGCGGGGACTTAGAGATACGCAGTATTTT.

The chain recombines TRBV28 with TRBJ1-2, with D tentatively TRBD1 (6 bases). The germline V gene encodes CDR1 MDHEN and CDR2 SYDVKM. The CDR3 is made up of 16 amino acids. V was cut by 4 bases and J by 1 base, with 16 bases left in between. The CDR3 DNA reads TGTGCCAGCAGTTCCCCTCAACAGGGTCGTAACTATGGCTACACCTTC. Translation: CASSSPQQGRNYGYTF.